This TCR beta chain was captured in a study of T cell repertoires in aging, cancer and after chemotherapy. Trimming removed 3 bases from V and 4 bases from J; junction bases left unmatched: 7. The germline gives CDR1 KGHDR, CDR2 SFDVKD. The CDR3 contains 15 residues. Multiplex touch-down PCR with TRB-A/B primers amplified rearranged V-D-J TRB sequences. A single record per CDR3 protein comes from TCRdb applying MiXCR to the multiplex PCR reads. The repertoire consists of more than 9,000 distinct CDR3 sequences, with roughly 32% occurring once and the leading ten covering roughly 3%. Amplification of TCR beta used genomic DNA extracted from peripheral blood.

This sequence was found in a human donor in good health. The sequenced material came from blood. V is TRBV24-1 and J is TRBJ1-2; TRBD1 matches at 7 bases. CDR3 nucleotides: TGTGCCACCAGTGATCGACAGGGTTTCACCTATGGCTACACCTTC. Its protein product is CATSDRQGFTYGYTF.